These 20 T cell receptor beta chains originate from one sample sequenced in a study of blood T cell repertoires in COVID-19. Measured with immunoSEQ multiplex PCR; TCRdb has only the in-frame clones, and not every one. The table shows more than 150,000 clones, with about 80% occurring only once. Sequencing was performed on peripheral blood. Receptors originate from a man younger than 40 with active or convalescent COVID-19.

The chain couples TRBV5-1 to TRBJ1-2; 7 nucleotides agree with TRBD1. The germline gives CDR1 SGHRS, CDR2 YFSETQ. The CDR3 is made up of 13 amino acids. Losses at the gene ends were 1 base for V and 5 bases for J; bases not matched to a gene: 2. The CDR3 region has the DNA TGCGCCAGCAGCTTGAGACAGGGTTATGGCTACACCTTC. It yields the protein CASSLRQGYGYTF.

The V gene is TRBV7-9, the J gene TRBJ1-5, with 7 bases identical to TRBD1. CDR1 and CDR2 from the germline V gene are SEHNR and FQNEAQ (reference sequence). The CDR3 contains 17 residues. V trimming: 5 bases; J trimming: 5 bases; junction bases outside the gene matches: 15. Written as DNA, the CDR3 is TGTGCCAGCAGCGGAGGACAGGATCTCCCCGGCCATCAGCCCCAGCATTTT. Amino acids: CASSGGQDLPGHQPQHF.

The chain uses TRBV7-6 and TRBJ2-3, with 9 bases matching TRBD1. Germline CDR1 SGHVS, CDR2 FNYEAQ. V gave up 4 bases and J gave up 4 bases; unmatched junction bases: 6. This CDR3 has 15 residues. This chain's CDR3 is CASSYTGGDADTQYF. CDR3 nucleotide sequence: TGTGCCAGCAGCTATACAGGGGGCGACGCAGATACGCAGTATTTT.

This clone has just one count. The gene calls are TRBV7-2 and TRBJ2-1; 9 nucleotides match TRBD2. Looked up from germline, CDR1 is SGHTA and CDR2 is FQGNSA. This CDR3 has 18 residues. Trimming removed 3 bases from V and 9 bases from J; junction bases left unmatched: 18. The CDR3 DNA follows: TGTGCCAGCAGCTTGTATACTAGCGGGCGAGGGAGGGATGGTGAGCAGTTCTTC. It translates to CASSLYTSGRGRDGEQFF.

This CDR3 reads CASSYRPGEVNTEAFF. As DNA, the CDR3 is TGTGCCAGCAGTTATCGGCCAGGGGAAGTGAACACTGAAGCTTTCTTT. V gene TRBV6-2 or TRBV6-3 combines with J gene TRBJ1-1; tentatively, D is TRBD1 (6 bases). This CDR3 contains 16 residues. Looked up from germline, CDR1 is MNHEY and CDR2 is SVGEGT. Trimming pared 3 bases from V and 0 bases from J, leaving 14 bases between.

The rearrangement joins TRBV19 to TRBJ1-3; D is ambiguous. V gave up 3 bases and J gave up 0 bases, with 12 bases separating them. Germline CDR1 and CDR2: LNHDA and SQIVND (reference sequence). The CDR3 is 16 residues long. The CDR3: CASSISAGPSGNTIYF. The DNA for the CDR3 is TGTGCCAGTAGTATCTCTGCGGGCCCCTCTGGAAACACCATATATTTT.

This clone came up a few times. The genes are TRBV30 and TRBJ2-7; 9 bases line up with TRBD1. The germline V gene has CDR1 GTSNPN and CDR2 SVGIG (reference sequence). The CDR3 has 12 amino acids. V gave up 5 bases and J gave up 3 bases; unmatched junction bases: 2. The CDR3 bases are TGTGCCTGGGGGGGACAGGGCTACGAGCAGTACTTC. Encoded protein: CAWGGQGYEQYF.

The CDR3 is CASSRQVNYGYTF. DNA of the CDR3: TGTGCCAGCAGCCGACAGGTTAACTATGGCTACACCTTC. The V call is TRBV14, the J call TRBJ1-2; D is perhaps TRBD1 (6 bases). Germline CDR1 SGHDN, CDR2 FVKESK. The V end was cut by 4 bases, the J end by 1 base, with 7 bases between. The CDR3 extends over 13 amino acids. The variable domain in full, with the rest retrieved from reference TRBV14 and TRBJ1-2, is EAGVTQFPSHSVIEKGQTVTLRCDPISGHDNLYWYRRVMGKEIKFLLHFVKESKQDESGMPNNRFLAERTGGTYSTLKVQPAELEDSGVYFCASSRQVNYGYTFGSGTRLTVV.

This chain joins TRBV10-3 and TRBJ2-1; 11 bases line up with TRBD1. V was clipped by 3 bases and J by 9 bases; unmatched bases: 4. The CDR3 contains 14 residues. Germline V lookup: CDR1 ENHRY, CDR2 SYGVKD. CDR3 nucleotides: TGTGCCATCAGTGATAGGACAGGGGGCGGTGAGCAGTTCTTC. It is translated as CAISDRTGGGEQFF.

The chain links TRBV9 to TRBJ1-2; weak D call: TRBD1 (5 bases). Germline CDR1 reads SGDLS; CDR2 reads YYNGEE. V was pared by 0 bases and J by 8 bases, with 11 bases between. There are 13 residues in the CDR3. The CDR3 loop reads CASSVGGAEGYTF. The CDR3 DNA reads TGTGCCAGCAGCGTAGGTGGGGCGGAGGGCTACACCTTC.

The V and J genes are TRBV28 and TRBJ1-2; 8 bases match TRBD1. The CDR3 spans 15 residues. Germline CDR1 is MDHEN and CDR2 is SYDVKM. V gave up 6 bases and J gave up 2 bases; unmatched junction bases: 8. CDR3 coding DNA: TGTGCCAGCAGCCAAGGGGCAGGGGGCAACTATGGCTACACCTTC. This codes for CASSQGAGGNYGYTF.

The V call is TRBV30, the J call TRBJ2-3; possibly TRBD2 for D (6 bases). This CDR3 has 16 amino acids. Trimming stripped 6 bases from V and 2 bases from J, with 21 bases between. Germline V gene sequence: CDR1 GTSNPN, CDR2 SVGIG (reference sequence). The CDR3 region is CACTRGEAGLTDTQYF. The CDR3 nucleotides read TGTGCCTGTACCCGCGGGGAAGCGGGCCTCACAGATACGCAGTATTTT.

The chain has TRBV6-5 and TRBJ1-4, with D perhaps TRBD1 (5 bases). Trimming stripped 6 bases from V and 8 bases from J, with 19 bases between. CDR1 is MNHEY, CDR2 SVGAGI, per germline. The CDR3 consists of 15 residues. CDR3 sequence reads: CASRVTTGGGEKLFF. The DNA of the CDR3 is TGTGCCAGCAGGGTTACTACAGGCGGAGGGGAAAAACTGTTTTTT.

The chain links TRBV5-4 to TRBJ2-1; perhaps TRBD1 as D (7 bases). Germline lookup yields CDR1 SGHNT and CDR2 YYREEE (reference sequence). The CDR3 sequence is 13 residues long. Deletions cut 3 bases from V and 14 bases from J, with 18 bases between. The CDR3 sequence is CASSSTQGTVEFF. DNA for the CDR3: TGTGCCAGCAGCTCGACACAGGGGACTGTGGAGTTCTTC.

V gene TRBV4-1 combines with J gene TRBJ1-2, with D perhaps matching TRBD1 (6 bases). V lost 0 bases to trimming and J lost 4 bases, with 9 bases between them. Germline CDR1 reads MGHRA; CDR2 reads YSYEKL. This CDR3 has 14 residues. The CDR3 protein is CASSQEQGGYGYTF. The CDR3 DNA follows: TGCGCCAGCAGCCAAGAACAGGGTGGCTATGGCTACACCTTC.

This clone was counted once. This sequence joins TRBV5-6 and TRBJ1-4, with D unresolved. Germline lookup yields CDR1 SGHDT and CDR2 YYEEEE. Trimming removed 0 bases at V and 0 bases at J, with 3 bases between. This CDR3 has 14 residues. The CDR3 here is CASSLGATNEKLFF. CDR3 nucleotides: TGTGCCAGCAGCTTGGGCGCAACTAATGAAAAACTGTTTTTT.

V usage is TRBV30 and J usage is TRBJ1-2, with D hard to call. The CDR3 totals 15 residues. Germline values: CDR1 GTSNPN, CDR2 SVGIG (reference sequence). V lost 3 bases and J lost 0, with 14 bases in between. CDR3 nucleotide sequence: TGTGCCTGGAGAAATCGAGCCTTAGCTAACTATGGCTACACCTTC. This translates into CAWRNRALANYGYTF.

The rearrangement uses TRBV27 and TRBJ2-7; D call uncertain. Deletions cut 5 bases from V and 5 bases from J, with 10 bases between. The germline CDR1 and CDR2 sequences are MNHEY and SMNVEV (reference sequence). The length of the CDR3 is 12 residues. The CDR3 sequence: CASSHSRNEQYF. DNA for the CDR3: TGTGCCAGCAGTCACTCGAGGAACGAGCAGTACTTC.

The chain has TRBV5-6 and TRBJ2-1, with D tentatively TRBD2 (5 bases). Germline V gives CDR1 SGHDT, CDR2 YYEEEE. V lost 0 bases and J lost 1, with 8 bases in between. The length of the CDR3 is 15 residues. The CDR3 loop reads CASSLGPGSYNEQFF. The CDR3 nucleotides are TGTGCCAGCAGCTTGGGCCCGGGGTCCTACAATGAGCAGTTCTTC.

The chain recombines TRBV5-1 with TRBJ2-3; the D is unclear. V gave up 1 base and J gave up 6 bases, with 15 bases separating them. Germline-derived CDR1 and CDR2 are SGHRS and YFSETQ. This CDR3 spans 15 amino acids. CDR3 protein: CASSLSAAPEDTQYF. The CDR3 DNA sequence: TGCGCCAGCAGCTTGTCGGCGGCCCCAGAGGATACGCAGTATTTT. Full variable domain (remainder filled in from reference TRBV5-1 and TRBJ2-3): KAGVTQTPRYLIKTRGQQVTLSCSPISGHRSVSWYQQTPGQGLQFLFEYFSETQRNKGNFPGRFSGRQFSNSRSEMNVSTLELGDSALYLCASSLSAAPEDTQYFGPGTRLTVL.